This T cell receptor beta chain was sequenced during a study of blood T cell repertoires in COVID-19. For the study at large: The United States, Italy and Spain provided the acute and convalescent COVID-19 samples. PBMCs, B-cell-depleted T cells, or T cells provided the cDNA or gDNA that made up the material.

Authors' analysis steps: Researchers report that nucleated cell counts were estimated from reference gene primer amplification. TCRdb's copy holds only in-frame clones and misses some; the assay was immunoSEQ multiplex PCR. Clonal size and the V and J genes are those of that table, whereas D and trimming came from the DNA. The sample contains some 230,000 clones, 86% of which appear only once. The CDR3 totals 13 residues. Germline V gives CDR1 MNHEY, CDR2 SVGAGI. V was clipped by 7 bases and J by 1 base, with 9 bases between them. Sequences were obtained from peripheral blood. The V and J genes are TRBV6-5 and TRBJ2-3; D is perhaps TRBD2 (7 bases). The clonotype was recovered from a woman in her forties or fifties with COVID-19, enrolled during active disease. The CDR3 spells CASKGGGTDTQYF. DNA for the CDR3: TGTGCCAGCAAAGGGGGGGGCACAGATACGCAGTATTTT.